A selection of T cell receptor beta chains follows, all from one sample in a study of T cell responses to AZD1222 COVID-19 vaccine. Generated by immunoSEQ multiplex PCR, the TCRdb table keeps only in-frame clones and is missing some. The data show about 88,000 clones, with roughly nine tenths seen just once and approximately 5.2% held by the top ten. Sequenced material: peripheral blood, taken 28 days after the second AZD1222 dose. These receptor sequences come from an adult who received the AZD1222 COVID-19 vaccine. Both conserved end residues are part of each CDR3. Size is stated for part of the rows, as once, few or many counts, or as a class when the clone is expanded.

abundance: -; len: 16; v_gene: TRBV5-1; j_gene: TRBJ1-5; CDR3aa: CASSPEGGLSNQPQHF
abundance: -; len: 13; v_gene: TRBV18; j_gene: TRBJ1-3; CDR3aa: CASSPDSGNTIYF
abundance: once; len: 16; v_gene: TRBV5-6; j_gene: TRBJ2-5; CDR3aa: CASSWGLAGAQETQYF
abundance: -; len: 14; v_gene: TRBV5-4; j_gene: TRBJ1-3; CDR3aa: CASSLDRAGNTIYF
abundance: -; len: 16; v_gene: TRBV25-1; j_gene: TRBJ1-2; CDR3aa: CASSGLKTGASYGYTF
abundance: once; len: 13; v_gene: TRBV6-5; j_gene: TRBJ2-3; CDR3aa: CASRGTGSDTQYF
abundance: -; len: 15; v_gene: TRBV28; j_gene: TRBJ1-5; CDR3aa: CASIGQPRGSQPQHF
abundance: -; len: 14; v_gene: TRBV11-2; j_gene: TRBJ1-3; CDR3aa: CASSLGTPRNTIYF
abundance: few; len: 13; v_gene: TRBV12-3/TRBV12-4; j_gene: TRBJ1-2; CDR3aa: CASSLASAMGYTF
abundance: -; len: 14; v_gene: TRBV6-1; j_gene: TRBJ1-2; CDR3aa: CASREDLGGYGYTF
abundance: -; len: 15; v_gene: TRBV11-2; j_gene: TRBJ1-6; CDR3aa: CASSPRDRRHSPLHF
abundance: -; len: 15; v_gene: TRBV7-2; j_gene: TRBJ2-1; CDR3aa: CASSLAGASYNEQFF
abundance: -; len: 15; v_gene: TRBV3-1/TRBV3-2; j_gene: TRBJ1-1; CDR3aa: CASSQETRLNTEAFF
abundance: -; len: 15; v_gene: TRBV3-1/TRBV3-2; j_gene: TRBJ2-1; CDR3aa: CASSPIGLANNEQFF
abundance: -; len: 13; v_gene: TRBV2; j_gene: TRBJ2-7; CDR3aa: CASNGQGLMEQYF
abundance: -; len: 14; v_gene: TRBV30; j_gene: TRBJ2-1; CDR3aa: CAFLLAGGPNEQFF
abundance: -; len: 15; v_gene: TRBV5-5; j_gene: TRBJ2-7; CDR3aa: CASKKHRDRLYEQYF
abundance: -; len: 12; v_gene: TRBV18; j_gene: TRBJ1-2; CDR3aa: CASSPVLGGYTF
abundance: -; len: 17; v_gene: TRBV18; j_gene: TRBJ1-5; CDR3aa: CASSPSAGASGNQPQHF
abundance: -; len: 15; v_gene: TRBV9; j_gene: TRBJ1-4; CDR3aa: CASSRGTGVGEKLFF
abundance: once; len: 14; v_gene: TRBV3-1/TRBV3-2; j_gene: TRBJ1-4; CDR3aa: CASSQDVRNEKLFF
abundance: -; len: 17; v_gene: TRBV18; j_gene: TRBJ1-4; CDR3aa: CASSPLMLAGSNEKLFF
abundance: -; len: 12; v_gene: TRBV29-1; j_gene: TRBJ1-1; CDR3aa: CSVERQDTEAFF
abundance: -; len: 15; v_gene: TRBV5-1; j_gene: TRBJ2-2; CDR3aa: CASSLDRGNTGELFF
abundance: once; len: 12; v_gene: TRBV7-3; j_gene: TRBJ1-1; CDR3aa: CASSLTSGRAFF
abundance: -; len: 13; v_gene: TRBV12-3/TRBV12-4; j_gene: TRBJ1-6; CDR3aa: CASSQGDNSPLHF
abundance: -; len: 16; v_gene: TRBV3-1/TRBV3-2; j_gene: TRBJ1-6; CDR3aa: CASSQAGGSYNSPLHF